Below are 3 T cell receptor beta chains sequenced from a single sample in a study of T-cell memory formation after mild COVID-19. TCRdb processed the 5' RACE reads anew with MiXCR; each CDR3 protein has one entry. Of about 260,000 distinct CDR3 sequences detected, 7.5% to 9.5% appear once; the ten largest clones hold less than 25%. Sequencing was done on a sample of PBMCs or a T cell subset sorted from them (not recorded which). The origin of the receptors is a man aged 18 to 29 who had mild COVID-19 (a few samples of this study predate the infection). Cell type and time point are not known.

This clonotype was counted a few times. V and J are TRBV21-1 and TRBJ2-1; the D segment call TRBD1 is taken from the table without a DNA check. TRBV21-1 is annotated as a pseudogene. The CDR3 extends over 14 amino acids. CDR3 DNA: TGTGCCAGCAGCAAGGGGGAGTTGGACAATGAGCAGTTCTTC. This sequence encodes CASSKGELDNEQFF.

This clonotype was picked up many times. The chain links TRBV5-6 to TRBJ2-1; TRBD2 matches at 12 bases. Germline-derived CDR1 and CDR2 are SGHDT and YYEEEE. The trim removed 1 base at V and 6 bases at J, leaving 2 bases unmatched. This CDR3 comprises 15 residues. CDR3 in DNA: TGTGCCAGCAGCTTGCTAGCGGGGGGGCCCAATGAGCAGTTCTTC. Residues: CASSLLAGGPNEQFF.

This chain joins TRBV7-2 and TRBJ1-2; 12 bases line up with TRBD1. Trimming took 6 bases from V and 2 from J; bases not matched to a gene: 13. Per the germline V gene, CDR1 is SGHTA and CDR2 is FQGNSA. This CDR3 is built from 18 residues. Here the CDR3 reads CASSPTGTGGGLNYGYTF. CDR3 in DNA: TGTGCCAGCAGTCCCACCGGGACAGGGGGCGGTTTAAACTATGGCTACACCTTC. Drawing the rest from reference TRBV7-2 and TRBJ1-2, the complete variable domain is GAGVSQSPSNKVTEKGKDVELRCDPISGHTALYWYRQSLGQGLEFLIYFQGNSAPDKSGLPSDRFSAERTGGSVSTLTIQRTQQEDSAVYLCASSPTGTGGGLNYGYTFGSGTRLTVV.